This is a list of T cell receptor beta chains from one sample in a study of monozygotic twins with inflammatory bowel disease. TCRdb processed the 5' RACE reads again and assigns one entry to each CDR3 protein, with no DNA. The ten most abundant clones cover about 2.6% of a sample with around 140,000 distinct CDR3 sequences. Sequencing was done on a sample of blood. All receptors derive from a human donor with ulcerative colitis or Crohn's disease, or a healthy co-twin of an affected twin (not recorded which). Each CDR3 is given with its conserved first and last residue.

>TRBJ2-7|16|TRBV20-1
CSASDSGGPYSYEQYF
>TRBJ1-1|15|TRBV5-4
CASSESGGKGTEAFF
>TRBJ2-3|17|TRBV25-1
CASSEGRAASSTDTQYF
>TRBJ2-7|13|TRBV5-5
CASSTSTGLEQYF
>TRBJ2-7|15|TRBV9
CASSFSDIPDYEQYF
>TRBJ2-7|15|TRBV7-2
CASSSSGGRSYEQYF
>TRBJ2-5|14|TRBV20-1
CSALRGGNQETQYF
>TRBJ1-1|15|TRBV7-2
CASSLFGASYTEAFF
>TRBJ2-1|15|TRBV12-3/TRBV12-4
CASRTTSGGPDEQFF
>TRBJ2-3|14|TRBV6-1
CASSRGDGRDTQYF
>TRBJ2-5|14|TRBV2
CASSDGQGKWTQYF
>TRBJ2-1|18|TRBV28
CASSWGLTSGGPYNEQFF
>TRBJ2-5|15|TRBV4-1
CASSQVVTGRETQYF
>TRBJ2-1|17|TRBV2
CASSEALWVVENNEQFF
>TRBJ2-1|17|TRBV4-2
CASSQDQASGGYNEQFF
>TRBJ1-4|15|TRBV14
CASSQGRQAREKLFF
>TRBJ2-7|13|TRBV3-1
CASSQDSSREQYF
>TRBJ2-5|19|TRBV4-3
CASSQDLGRVYTTGETQYF
>TRBJ2-1|16|TRBV4-2
CASSQVEGWDYNEQFF
>TRBJ1-5|14|TRBV20-1
CSARDGTGAQPQHF
>TRBJ2-1|17|TRBV7-9
CASSLEAGRKAYNEQFF
>TRBJ2-7|14|TRBV29-1
CSVEDRQWPYEQYF
>TRBJ2-3|15|TRBV5-6
CASRRRGTSTDTQYF
>TRBJ2-3|11|TRBV7-8
CASSNPDTQYF
>TRBJ2-2|17|TRBV7-9
CASSLGLAASNTGELFF
>TRBJ2-3|12|TRBV20-1
CSARGGGDTQYF
>TRBJ2-3|16|TRBV5-1
CASSRTGTGITDTQYF
>TRBJ2-7|18|TRBV6-2/TRBV6-3
CASSLRGPGRDRALGQYF
>TRBJ2-7|14|TRBV10-3
CAIKTTTGAYEQYF
>TRBJ2-3|15|TRBV18
CASSPWAGLTDTQYF
>TRBJ2-1|17|TRBV6-1
CASKFYPGLSSYNEQFF
>TRBJ1-1|17|TRBV3-1
CASSQDWAVGGMTEAFF
>TRBJ2-7|16|TRBV5-6
CASSLVTGLVSYEQYF
>TRBJ1-1|15|TRBV4-1
CASSQVEGGNTEAFF
>TRBJ2-3|13|TRBV5-1
CASSSGGIDTQYF